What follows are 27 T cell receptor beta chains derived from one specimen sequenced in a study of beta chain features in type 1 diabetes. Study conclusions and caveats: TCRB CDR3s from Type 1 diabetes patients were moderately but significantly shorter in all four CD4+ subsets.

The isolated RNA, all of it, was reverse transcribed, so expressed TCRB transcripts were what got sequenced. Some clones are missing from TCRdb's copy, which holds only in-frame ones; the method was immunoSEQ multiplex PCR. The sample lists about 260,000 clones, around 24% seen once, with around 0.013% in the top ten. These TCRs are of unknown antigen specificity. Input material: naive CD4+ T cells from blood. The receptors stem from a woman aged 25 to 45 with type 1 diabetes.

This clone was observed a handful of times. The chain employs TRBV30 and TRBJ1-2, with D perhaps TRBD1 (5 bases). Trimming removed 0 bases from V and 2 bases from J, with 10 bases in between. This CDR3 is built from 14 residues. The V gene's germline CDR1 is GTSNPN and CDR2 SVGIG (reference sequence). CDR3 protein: CAWSVGQPNYGYTF. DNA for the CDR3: TGTGCCTGGAGTGTGGGGCAGCCCAACTATGGCTACACCTTC.

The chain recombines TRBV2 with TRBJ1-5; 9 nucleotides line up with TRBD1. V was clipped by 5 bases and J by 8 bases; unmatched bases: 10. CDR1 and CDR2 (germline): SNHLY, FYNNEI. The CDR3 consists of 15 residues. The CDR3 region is CASSILGQGMEPQHF. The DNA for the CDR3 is TGTGCCAGCAGTATTTTAGGACAGGGGATGGAGCCCCAGCATTTT.

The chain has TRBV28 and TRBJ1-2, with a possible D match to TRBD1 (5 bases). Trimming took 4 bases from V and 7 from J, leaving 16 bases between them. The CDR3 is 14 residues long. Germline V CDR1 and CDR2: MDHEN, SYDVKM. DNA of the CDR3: TGTGCCAGCAGTTCGGGGGTGAGGGCCAGTGGCTACACCTTC. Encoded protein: CASSSGVRASGYTF.

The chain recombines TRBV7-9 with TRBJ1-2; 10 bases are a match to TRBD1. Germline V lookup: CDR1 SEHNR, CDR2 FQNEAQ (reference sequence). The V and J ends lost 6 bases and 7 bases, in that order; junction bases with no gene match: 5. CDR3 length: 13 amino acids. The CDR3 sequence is CASRQTGGPGYTF. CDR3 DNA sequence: TGTGCCAGCAGGCAGACAGGGGGCCCTGGCTACACCTTC.

In DNA form, the CDR3 reads TGTGCCAGCAGCGCGGGACTAGCGGGACTATACGAGCAGTACTTC. Translated: CASSAGLAGLYEQYF. The chain combines TRBV5-4 with TRBJ2-7; 13 nucleotides agree with TRBD2. J was trimmed by 4 bases and V by 4 bases; bases with no gene match: 5. The V gene's germline CDR1 is SGHNT and CDR2 YYREEE (reference sequence). The CDR3 totals 15 residues.

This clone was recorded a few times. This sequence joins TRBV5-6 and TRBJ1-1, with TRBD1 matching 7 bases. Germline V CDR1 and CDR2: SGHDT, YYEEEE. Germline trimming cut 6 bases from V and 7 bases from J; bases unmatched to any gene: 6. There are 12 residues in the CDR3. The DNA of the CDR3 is TGTGCCAGCATATTTCAGGGGGATGAAGCTTTCTTT. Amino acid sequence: CASIFQGDEAFF.

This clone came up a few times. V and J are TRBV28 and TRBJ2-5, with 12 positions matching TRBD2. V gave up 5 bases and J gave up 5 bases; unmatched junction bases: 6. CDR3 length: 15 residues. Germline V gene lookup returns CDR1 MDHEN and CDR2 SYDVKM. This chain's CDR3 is CASSARLAGDETQYF. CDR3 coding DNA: TGTGCCAGCAGTGCAAGACTAGCGGGAGATGAGACCCAGTACTTC.

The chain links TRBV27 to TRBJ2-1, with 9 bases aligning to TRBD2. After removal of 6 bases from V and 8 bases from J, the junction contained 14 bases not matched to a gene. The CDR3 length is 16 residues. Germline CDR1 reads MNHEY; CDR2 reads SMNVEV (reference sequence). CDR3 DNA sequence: TGTGCCAGCAGGCCATTACCGCTAGCGGGACACCATGAGCAGTTCTTC. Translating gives CASRPLPLAGHHEQFF.

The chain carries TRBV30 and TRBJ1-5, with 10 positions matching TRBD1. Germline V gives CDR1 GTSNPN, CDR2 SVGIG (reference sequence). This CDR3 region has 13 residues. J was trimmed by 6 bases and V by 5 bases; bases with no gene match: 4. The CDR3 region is CAWGTGVSQPQHF. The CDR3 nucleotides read TGTGCCTGGGGGACAGGGGTAAGTCAGCCCCAGCATTTT.

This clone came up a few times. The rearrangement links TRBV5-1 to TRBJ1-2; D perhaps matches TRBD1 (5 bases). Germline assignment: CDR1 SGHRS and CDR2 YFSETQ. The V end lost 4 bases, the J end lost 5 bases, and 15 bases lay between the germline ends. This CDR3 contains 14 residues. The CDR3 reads CASSPGSLSYGYTF. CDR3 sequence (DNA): TGCGCCAGCAGCCCAGGGTCCTTATCATATGGCTACACCTTC.

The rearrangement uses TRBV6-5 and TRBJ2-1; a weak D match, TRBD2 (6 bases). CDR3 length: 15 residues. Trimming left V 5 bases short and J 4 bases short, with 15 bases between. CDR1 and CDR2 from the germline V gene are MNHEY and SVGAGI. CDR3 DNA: TGTGCCAGCAGTCGCGGGACTGGAAGATACAATGAGCAGTTCTTC. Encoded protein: CASSRGTGRYNEQFF.

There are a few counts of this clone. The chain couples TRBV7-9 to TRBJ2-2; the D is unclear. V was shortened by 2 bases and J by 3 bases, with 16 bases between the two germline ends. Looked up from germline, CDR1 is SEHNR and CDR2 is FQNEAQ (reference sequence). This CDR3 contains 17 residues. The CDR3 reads CASSLPSGRPDTGELFF. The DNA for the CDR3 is TGTGCCAGCAGCTTACCTTCTGGGCGACCTGACACCGGGGAGCTGTTTTTT. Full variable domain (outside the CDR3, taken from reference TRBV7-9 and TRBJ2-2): DTGVSQNPRHKITKRGQNVTFRCDPISEHNRLYWYRQTLGQGPEFLTYFQNEAQLEKSRLLSDRFSAERPKGSFSTLEIQRTEQGDSAMYLCASSLPSGRPDTGELFFGEGSRLTVL.

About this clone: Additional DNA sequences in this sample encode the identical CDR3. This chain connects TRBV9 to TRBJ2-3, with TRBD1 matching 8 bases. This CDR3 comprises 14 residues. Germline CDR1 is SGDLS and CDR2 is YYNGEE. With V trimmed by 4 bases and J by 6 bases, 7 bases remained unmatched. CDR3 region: CASSPRTGTDTQYF. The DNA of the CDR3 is TGTGCCAGCAGCCCTCGGACAGGGACGGATACGCAGTATTTT.

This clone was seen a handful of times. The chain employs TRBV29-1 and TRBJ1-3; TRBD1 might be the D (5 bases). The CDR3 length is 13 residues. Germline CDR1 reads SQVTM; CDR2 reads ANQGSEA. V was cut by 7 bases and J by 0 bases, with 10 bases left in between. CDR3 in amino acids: CSARDDSGNTIYF. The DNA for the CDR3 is TGCAGCGCCAGGGATGACTCTGGAAACACCATATATTTT. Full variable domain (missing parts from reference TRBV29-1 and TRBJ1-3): SAVISQKPSRDICQRGTSLTIQCQVDSQVTMMFWYRQQPGQSLTLIATANQGSEATYESGFVIDKFPISRPNLTFSTLTVSNMSPEDSSIYLCSARDDSGNTIYFGEGSWLTVV.

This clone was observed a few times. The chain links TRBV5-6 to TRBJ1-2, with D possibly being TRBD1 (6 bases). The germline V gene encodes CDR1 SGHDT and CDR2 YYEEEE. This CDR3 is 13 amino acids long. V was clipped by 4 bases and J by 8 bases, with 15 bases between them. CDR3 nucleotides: TGTGCCAGCAGCAAAGACAGGATCCTGGGCTACACCTTC. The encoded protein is CASSKDRILGYTF.

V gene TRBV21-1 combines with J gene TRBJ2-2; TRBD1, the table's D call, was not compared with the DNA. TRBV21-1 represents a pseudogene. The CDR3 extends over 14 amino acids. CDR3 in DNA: TGTGCCAGCAGCAAAGCTGAAACAGTCGGGGAGCTGTTTTTT. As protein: CASSKAETVGELFF.

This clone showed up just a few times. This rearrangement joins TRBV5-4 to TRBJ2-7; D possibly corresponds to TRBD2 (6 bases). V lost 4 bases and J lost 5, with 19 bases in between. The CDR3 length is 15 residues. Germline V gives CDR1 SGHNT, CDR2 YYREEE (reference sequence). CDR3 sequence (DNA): TGTGCCAGCAGCCGAGGAGGGGCCCTTGGAAACGAGCAGTACTTC. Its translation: CASSRGGALGNEQYF.

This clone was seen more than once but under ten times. CDR3 residues: CATSRSLGPSSYEQYF. The CDR3 DNA reads as TGTGCCACCAGCAGGAGTCTAGGTCCCAGCTCCTACGAGCAGTACTTC. The V and J genes are TRBV15 and TRBJ2-7; unclear D gene. Deletions cut 3 bases from V and 0 bases from J, with 15 bases between. Germline V gives CDR1 LNHNV, CDR2 YYDKDF (reference sequence). CDR3 size: 16 residues.

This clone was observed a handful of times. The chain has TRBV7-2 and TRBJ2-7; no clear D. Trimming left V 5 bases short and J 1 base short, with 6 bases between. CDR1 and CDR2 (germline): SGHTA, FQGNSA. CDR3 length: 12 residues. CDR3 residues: CASSLFSYEQYF. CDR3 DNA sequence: TGTGCCAGCAGCCTATTTTCCTACGAGCAGTACTTC.

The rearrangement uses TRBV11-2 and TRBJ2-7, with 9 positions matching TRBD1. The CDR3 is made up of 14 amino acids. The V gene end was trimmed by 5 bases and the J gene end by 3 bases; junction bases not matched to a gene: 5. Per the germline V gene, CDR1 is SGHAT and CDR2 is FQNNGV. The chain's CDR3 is CASSPRDRVYEQYF. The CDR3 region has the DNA TGTGCCAGCAGCCCCCGGGACAGGGTCTACGAGCAGTACTTC.

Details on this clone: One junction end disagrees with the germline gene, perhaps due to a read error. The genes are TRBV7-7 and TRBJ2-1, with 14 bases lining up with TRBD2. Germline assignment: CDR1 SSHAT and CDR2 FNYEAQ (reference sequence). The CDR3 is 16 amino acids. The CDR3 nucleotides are TGTGCTAGCAGCTCGGGACTAGCGGGAGTTTCCAATGAGCAGTTCTTC. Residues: CASSSGLAGVSNEQFF.

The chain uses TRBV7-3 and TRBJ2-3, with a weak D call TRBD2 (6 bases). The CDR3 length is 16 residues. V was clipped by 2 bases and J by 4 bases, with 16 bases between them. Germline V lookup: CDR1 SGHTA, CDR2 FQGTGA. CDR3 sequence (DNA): TGTGCCAGCAGCTTATTTGGCGGCGGGAACTCAGATACGCAGTATTTT. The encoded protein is CASSLFGGGNSDTQYF.

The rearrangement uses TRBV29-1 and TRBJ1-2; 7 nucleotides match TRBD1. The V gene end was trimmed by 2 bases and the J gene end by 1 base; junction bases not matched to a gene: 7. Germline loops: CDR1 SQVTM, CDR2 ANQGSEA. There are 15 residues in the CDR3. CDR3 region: CSVETHRGGNYGYTF. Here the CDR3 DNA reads TGCAGCGTTGAAACCCACAGGGGTGGTAACTATGGCTACACCTTC.

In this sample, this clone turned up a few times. CDR3 nucleotide sequence: TGTGCCAGTAGTATGACTAGCGGGAGGGCCGTTTTCTTC. Amino acids: CASSMTSGRAVFF. The chain joins TRBV19 to TRBJ2-1; 14 nucleotides line up with TRBD2. Germline values: CDR1 LNHDA, CDR2 SQIVND (reference sequence). After removal of 3 bases from V and 16 bases from J, the junction contained 5 bases not matched to a gene. The CDR3 contains 13 residues.

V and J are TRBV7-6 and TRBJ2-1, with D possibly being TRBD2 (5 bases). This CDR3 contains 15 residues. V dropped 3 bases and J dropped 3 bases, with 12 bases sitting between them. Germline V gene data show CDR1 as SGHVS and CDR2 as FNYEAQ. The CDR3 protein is CASSFLGSFYNEQFF. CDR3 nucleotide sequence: TGTGCCAGCAGCTTTTTGGGGAGTTTCTACAATGAGCAGTTCTTC.

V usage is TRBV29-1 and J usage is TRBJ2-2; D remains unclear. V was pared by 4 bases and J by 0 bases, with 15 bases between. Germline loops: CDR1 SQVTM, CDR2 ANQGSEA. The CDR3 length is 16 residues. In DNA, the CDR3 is TGCAGCGTTGTCCAAACGACACTCGCGAACACCGGGGAGCTGTTTTTT. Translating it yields CSVVQTTLANTGELFF.

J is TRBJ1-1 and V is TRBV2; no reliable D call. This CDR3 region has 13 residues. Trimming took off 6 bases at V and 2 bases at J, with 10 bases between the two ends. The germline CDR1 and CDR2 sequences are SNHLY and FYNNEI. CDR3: CASSPEQNTEAFF. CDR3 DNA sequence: TGTGCCAGCAGCCCGGAGCAAAACACTGAAGCTTTCTTT.